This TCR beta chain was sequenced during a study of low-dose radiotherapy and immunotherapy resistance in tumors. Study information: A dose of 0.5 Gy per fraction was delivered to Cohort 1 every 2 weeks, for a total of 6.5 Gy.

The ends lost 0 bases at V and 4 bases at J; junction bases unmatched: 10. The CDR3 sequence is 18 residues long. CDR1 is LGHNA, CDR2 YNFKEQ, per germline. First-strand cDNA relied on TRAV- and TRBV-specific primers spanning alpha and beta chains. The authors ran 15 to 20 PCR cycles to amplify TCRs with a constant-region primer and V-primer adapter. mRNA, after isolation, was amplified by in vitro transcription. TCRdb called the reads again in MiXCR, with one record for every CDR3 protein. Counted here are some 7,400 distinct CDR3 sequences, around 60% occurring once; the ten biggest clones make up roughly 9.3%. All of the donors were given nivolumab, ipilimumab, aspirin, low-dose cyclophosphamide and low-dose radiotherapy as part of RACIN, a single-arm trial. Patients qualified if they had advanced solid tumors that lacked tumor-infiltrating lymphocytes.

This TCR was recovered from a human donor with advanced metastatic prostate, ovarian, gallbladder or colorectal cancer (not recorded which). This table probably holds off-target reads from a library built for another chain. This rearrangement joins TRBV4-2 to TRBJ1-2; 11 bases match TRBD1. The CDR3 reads CASSQELGDRGTFYGYTF. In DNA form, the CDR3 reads TGTGCCAGCAGCCAAGAGTTAGGGGACAGGGGGACTTTCTATGGCTACACCTTC.